The next 30 T cell receptor beta chains were all read from a single sample in a study of blood T cells in healthy people across ages. Alongside a J-beta primer mix, a sample-barcoded 5' primer served in a second PCR lasting roughly 6 to 11 cycles. TCRdb re-analysed the 5' RACE reads in MiXCR, keeping a single row per CDR3 protein. The table lists around 1,500,000 distinct CDR3 sequences, approximately 42% of them singletons. Sequencing used blood. The source is a woman aged 18-29 years in good health.

The chain has TRBV27 and TRBJ2-7, with 9 bases identical to TRBD1. The CDR3 covers 14 residues. V trimming: 11 bases; J trimming: 6 bases; junction bases outside the gene matches: 14. The germline V gene has CDR1 MNHEY and CDR2 SMNVEV (reference sequence). CDR3 DNA: TGTGCCGTAGGCGGGGACAGGGCAAAAGGCGAGCAGTACTTC. Its translation: CAVGGDRAKGEQYF.

This clonotype was recorded a few times. V and J are TRBV4-1 and TRBJ1-4; tentative D call: TRBD1 (5 bases). The CDR3 spans 19 residues. Trimming pared 0 bases from V and 7 bases from J, leaving 24 bases between. CDR1 is MGHRA, CDR2 YSYEKL, per germline. The chain's CDR3 is CASSQESVGESGSGEKLFF. In DNA, the CDR3 is TGCGCCAGCAGCCAAGAAAGTGTGGGGGAGTCGGGCTCGGGTGAAAAACTGTTTTTT.

The V call is TRBV7-2, the J call TRBJ1-2; D perhaps matches TRBD1 (6 bases). The CDR3 is made up of 14 amino acids. Germline V gives CDR1 SGHTA, CDR2 FQGNSA. V gave up 5 bases and J gave up 5 bases, with 15 bases separating them. The CDR3 reads CASSATGSSYGYTF. The DNA for the CDR3 is TGTGCCAGCAGCGCTACAGGGAGCTCTTATGGCTACACCTTC. Supplemented by reference TRBV7-2 and TRBJ1-2, the full variable domain reads GAGVSQSPSNKVTEKGKDVELRCDPISGHTALYWYRQSLGQGLEFLIYFQGNSAPDKSGLPSDRFSAERTGGSVSTLTIQRTQQEDSAVYLCASSATGSSYGYTFGSGTRLTVV.

The chain links TRBV29-1 to TRBJ2-5, with unresolved D. V lost 4 bases to trimming and J lost 1 base, with 10 bases between them. This CDR3 contains 13 residues. CDR1 SQVTM and CDR2 ANQGSEA come from the germline V gene. The CDR3 nucleotides read TGCAGCGTTGGTTACACTATCCAAGAGACCCAGTACTTC. Translating it yields CSVGYTIQETQYF.

This chain joins TRBV2 and TRBJ2-5; maybe TRBD1 (7 bases). The V end lost 8 bases, the J end lost 5 bases, and 15 bases lay between the germline ends. This CDR3 spans 13 amino acids. Germline values: CDR1 SNHLY, CDR2 FYNNEI. The CDR3 sequence is CASSRGVAETQYF. DNA for the CDR3: TGTGCCAGCTCCAGGGGGGTTGCGGAGACCCAGTACTTC.

The V and J genes are TRBV2 and TRBJ1-1; tentative D call: TRBD1 (6 bases). V was clipped by 7 bases and J by 5 bases, with 23 bases between them. Germline V CDR1 and CDR2: SNHLY, FYNNEI. The CDR3 is 16 residues long. CDR3 nucleotides: TGTGCCAGCATCCTTTCATTACAGGGTTTAGAGACTGAAGCTTTCTTT. Its translation: CASILSLQGLETEAFF.

The gene calls are TRBV6-6 and TRBJ2-3, with D perhaps being TRBD1 or TRBD2 (5 bases each). Germline V gene lookup returns CDR1 MNHNY and CDR2 SVGAGI (reference sequence). The ends were cut back, 2 bases at V and 6 bases at J, with 18 bases in the middle. The CDR3 runs to 16 residues. CDR3 loop: CASSYPAGTSGDTQYF. CDR3 coding DNA: TGTGCCAGCAGTTACCCAGCCGGGACCTCAGGGGATACGCAGTATTTT.

V gene TRBV7-6 combines with J gene TRBJ2-1; 9 bases are a match to TRBD2. CDR1 and CDR2 from the germline V gene are SGHVS and FNYEAQ. After removal of 5 bases from V and 8 bases from J, the junction contained 10 bases not matched to a gene. This CDR3 spans 15 amino acids. CDR3 DNA: TGTGCCAGCAGCCCCCTAGCGGGGCTTGGCGATGAGCAGTTCTTC. Translating it yields CASSPLAGLGDEQFF. The full variable domain, completed using reference TRBV7-6 and TRBJ2-1, is GAGVSQSPRYKVTKRGQDVALRCDPISGHVSLYWYRQALGQGPEFLTYFNYEAQQDKSGLPNDRFSAERPEGSISTLTIQRTEQRDSAMYRCASSPLAGLGDEQFFGPGTRLTVL.

The chain has TRBV2 and TRBJ1-1; D uncertain. V was pared by 1 base and J by 5 bases, with 17 bases between. CDR3 size: 16 residues. The germline CDR1 and CDR2 sequences are SNHLY and FYNNEI. The CDR3 region has the DNA TGTGCCAGCAGTGAAGATAGGGAACGGCTGGGGACTGAAGCTTTCTTT. Residues: CASSEDRERLGTEAFF.

CDR3 nucleotides: TGTGCCAGCAGCTCCCCGCAGGGCTACAATGAGCAGTTCTTC. Translation gives CASSSPQGYNEQFF. The V gene is TRBV11-2, the J gene TRBJ2-1; tentative D call: TRBD1 (5 bases). Per germline, CDR1 SGHAT and CDR2 FQNNGV. With 4 bases removed from V and 3 bases from J, the gap between germline ends came to 10 bases. The CDR3 spans 14 residues.

This chain joins TRBV28 and TRBJ1-2; D remains unclear. V lost 3 bases and J lost 2, with 16 bases in between. From germline, CDR1 is MDHEN and CDR2 SYDVKM. The CDR3 has 16 amino acids. The CDR3 region has the DNA TGTGCCAGCAGTTTTATTGTAACCGGGTACAACTATGGCTACACCTTC. It is translated as CASSFIVTGYNYGYTF.

CDR3 in amino acids: CASSLPGQGEPGYTF. The CDR3 DNA follows: TGTGCCAGCTCACTACCGGGACAGGGGGAGCCTGGCTACACCTTC. The chain recombines TRBV18 with TRBJ1-2, with 11 bases that match TRBD1. V dropped 4 bases and J dropped 7; count of bases not matched to a gene: 8. The CDR3 extends over 15 amino acids. Germline values: CDR1 KGHSH, CDR2 LQKENI.

The rearrangement uses TRBV12-3 or TRBV12-4 and TRBJ1-2, with no clear D. V lost 8 bases and J lost 0, with 19 bases in between. The CDR3 runs to 16 residues. CDR3 in DNA: TGTGCCAGCCCCTTCGGCCCCCAGCGACCTAACTATGGCTACACCTTC. It encodes CASPFGPQRPNYGYTF.

This clonotype occurred a few times. The rearrangement joins TRBV7-9 to TRBJ1-2, with D unclear. In germline, CDR1 is SEHNR, CDR2 FQNEAQ (reference sequence). V was cut by 2 bases and J by 0 bases, with 7 bases left in between. The CDR3 spans 14 residues. CDR3 protein: CASSLQSANYGYTF. The DNA for the CDR3 is TGTGCCAGCAGCTTACAGAGTGCTAACTATGGCTACACCTTC.

This clonotype was counted only a few times. The J gene is TRBJ1-2, the V gene TRBV14; no definite D call. The CDR3 totals 13 residues. The germline V gene has CDR1 SGHDN and CDR2 FVKESK. Trimming stripped 1 base from V and 3 bases from J, with 6 bases between. This chain's CDR3 is CASSQGTYYGYTF. The CDR3 DNA is TGTGCCAGCAGCCAAGGGACCTACTATGGCTACACCTTC.

V usage is TRBV12-3 or TRBV12-4 and J usage is TRBJ1-5; D gene unclear. CDR3 length: 14 residues. Trimming left V 4 bases short and J 2 bases short, with 9 bases between. The CDR3 DNA reads TGTGCCAGCAGTTCCGACCCCGGCAATCAGCCCCAGCATTTT. It is translated as CASSSDPGNQPQHF.

This clonotype was seen just once. The genes are TRBV11-2 and TRBJ2-1; 8 bases map to TRBD2. The CDR3 consists of 17 residues. Trimming took 5 bases from V and 5 from J; bases not matched to a gene: 14. Germline V lookup: CDR1 SGHAT, CDR2 FQNNGV. This CDR3 reads CASSKTSAETPDNEQFF. In DNA, the CDR3 is TGTGCCAGCAGCAAGACTAGCGCGGAGACCCCAGACAATGAGCAGTTCTTC.

V gene TRBV7-7 combines with J gene TRBJ2-1, with 11 bases fitting TRBD2. The CDR3 loop spans 16 amino acids. CDR1 SSHAT and CDR2 FNYEAQ come from the germline V gene (reference sequence). The trim removed 2 bases at V and 7 bases at J, leaving 7 bases unmatched. CDR3 sequence: CASSLSLAGVDNEQFF. In nucleotides, the CDR3 is TGTGCCAGCAGCTTATCACTAGCGGGAGTTGATAATGAGCAGTTCTTC.

This chain links TRBV20-1 with TRBJ1-1, with TRBD1 matching 7 bases. The junction had 6 bases not matched to a gene; V was cut back by 5 bases and J by 0 bases. The CDR3 consists of 14 residues. Germline V gene sequence: CDR1 DFQATT, CDR2 SNEGSKA (reference sequence). The CDR3 sequence is CSASGQRMNTEAFF. The DNA of the CDR3 is TGCAGTGCTTCGGGACAGAGAATGAACACTGAAGCTTTCTTT.

The chain employs TRBV6-1 and TRBJ2-5; D is ambiguous. Trimming shortened V by 7 bases and J by 11 bases, and 20 bases separated the two germline ends. The CDR3 spans 13 residues. Germline loops: CDR1 MNHNS, CDR2 SASEGT. The CDR3 here is CASKSSSYNEQYF. For the CDR3, the DNA is TGTGCCAGCAAGAGTAGCTCCTACAATGAGCAGTACTTC.

V gene TRBV20-1 combines with J gene TRBJ1-1; D is undetermined. V gave up 6 bases and J gave up 1 base, with 9 bases separating them. Germline V gene data show CDR1 as DFQATT and CDR2 as SNEGSKA (reference sequence). The CDR3 covers 12 residues. The CDR3 DNA sequence: TGCAGTGCCGGTGAATGGAACACTGAAGCTTTCTTT. It is translated as CSAGEWNTEAFF.

The chain combines TRBV10-3 with TRBJ2-3; 8 nucleotides match TRBD2. CDR1 and CDR2 (germline): ENHRY, SYGVKD. V shed 0 bases and J 0 bases; nucleotides not matched to a gene: 2. The CDR3 has 16 residues. The CDR3 loop reads CAISESASGSTDTQYF. CDR3 DNA sequence: TGTGCCATCAGTGAGTCGGCTAGCGGGAGCACAGATACGCAGTATTTT.

This clonotype was found once. The chain has TRBV18 and TRBJ2-5, with unresolved D. This CDR3 is 14 amino acids long. V lost 0 bases to trimming and J lost 11 bases, with 16 bases between them. Germline V lookup: CDR1 KGHSH, CDR2 LQKENI. The CDR3 is CASSPPGGINEQYF. The CDR3 DNA is TGTGCCAGCTCACCACCGGGTGGAATAAATGAGCAGTACTTC.

This clonotype was recorded a few times. The gene calls are TRBV6-1 and TRBJ2-3; no clear D. Trimming left V 1 base short and J 0 bases short, with 11 bases between. The CDR3 loop spans 16 amino acids. CDR1 is MNHNS, CDR2 SASEGT, per germline. CDR3 loop: CASSEEEETSTDTQYF. CDR3 DNA sequence: TGTGCCAGCAGTGAAGAAGAGGAGACTAGCACAGATACGCAGTATTTT.

The chain has TRBV6-4 and TRBJ2-1; 8 positions agree with TRBD2. CDR1 is MRHNA and CDR2 is SNTAGT in the germline V gene. The CDR3 length is 18 residues. The V and J ends lost 6 bases and 5 bases, in that order; junction bases with no gene match: 18. CDR3 amino acids: CASSNRLLGSGADNEQFF. The CDR3 nucleotides are TGTGCCAGCAGCAACCGATTACTGGGTAGCGGGGCTGACAATGAGCAGTTCTTC.

This clonotype showed up just a few times. The chain couples TRBV15 to TRBJ2-6, with a tentative D call TRBD1 (5 bases). This CDR3 spans 15 amino acids. Trimming removed 5 bases from V and 2 bases from J, with 10 bases in between. From germline, CDR1 is LNHNV and CDR2 YYDKDF (reference sequence). CDR3 sequence (DNA): TGTGCCACCAGCTACAGGTCCGCTGGGGCCAACGTCCTGACTTTC. Protein product: CATSYRSAGANVLTF.

Only one count was recorded for this clonotype. This chain connects TRBV20-1 to TRBJ1-1; D unclear. The V gene's germline CDR1 is DFQATT and CDR2 SNEGSKA (reference sequence). V was shortened by 5 bases and J by 0 bases, with 13 bases between the two germline ends. This CDR3 spans 14 amino acids. The DNA for the CDR3 is TGCAGTGCTGCTGACACCTACCTGAACACTGAAGCTTTCTTT. Amino acids: CSAADTYLNTEAFF.

This clonotype showed up just a few times. The chain couples TRBV5-6 to TRBJ1-5; no definite D call. The CDR3 length is 12 residues. Trimming shortened V by 0 bases and J by 10 bases, and 8 bases separated the two germline ends. Germline V gene lookup returns CDR1 SGHDT and CDR2 YYEEEE. The CDR3 sequence: CASSLALGPQHF. The DNA for the CDR3 is TGTGCCAGCAGCTTGGCCTTAGGTCCCCAGCATTTT.

As to this clonotype: This may be a read error, as it is one base from a much larger clone. V is TRBV2 and J is TRBJ1-2; a weak D match, TRBD1 (6 bases). V was clipped by 5 bases and J by 5 bases, with 9 bases between them. Germline V gene sequence: CDR1 SNHLY, CDR2 FYNNEI. CDR3 size: 12 residues. The CDR3 region has the DNA TGTGCCAGCAGTCGACAGGCTTATGGCTACACCTTC. Translated, it gives CASSRQAYGYTF.

This chain uses TRBV5-1 with TRBJ2-2; D is possibly TRBD1 (6 bases). Germline CDR1 SGHRS, CDR2 YFSETQ. V lost 5 bases and J lost 3, with 8 bases in between. CDR3 size: 13 residues. CDR3: CASRKGDTGELFF. The CDR3 DNA follows: TGCGCCAGCAGGAAGGGGGACACCGGGGAGCTGTTTTTT. The full variable domain, in which reference TRBV5-1 and TRBJ2-2 provide the parts outside the CDR3, is KAGVTQTPRYLIKTRGQQVTLSCSPISGHRSVSWYQQTPGQGLQFLFEYFSETQRNKGNFPGRFSGRQFSNSRSEMNVSTLELGDSALYLCASRKGDTGELFFGEGSRLTVL.